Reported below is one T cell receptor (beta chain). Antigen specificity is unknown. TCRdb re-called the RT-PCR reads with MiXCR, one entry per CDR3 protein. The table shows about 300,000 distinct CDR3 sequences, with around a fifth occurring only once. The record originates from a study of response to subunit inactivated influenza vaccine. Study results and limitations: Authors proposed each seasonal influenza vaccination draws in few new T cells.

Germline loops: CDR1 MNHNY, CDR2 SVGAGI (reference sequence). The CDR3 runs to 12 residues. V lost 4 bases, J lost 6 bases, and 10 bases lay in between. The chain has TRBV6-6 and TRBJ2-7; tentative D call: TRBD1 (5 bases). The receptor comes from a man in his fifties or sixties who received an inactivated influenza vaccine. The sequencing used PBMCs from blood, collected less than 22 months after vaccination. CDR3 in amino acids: CASSSRGGEQYF. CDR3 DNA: TGTGCCAGCAGTTCAAGGGGTGGCGAGCAGTACTTC.